Ten or more counts support the clone carrying this T cell receptor (beta chain). This sample was included in a study of spatial heterogeneity in lung cancer. MiXCR, applied by TCRdb to the 5' RACE reads, yields one record per CDR3 protein. The sample includes about 43,000 distinct CDR3 sequences, 22% of them seen just once. As to time point: blood at routine non-recurrence follow-up after resection. The source was PBMCs, collected at follow-up. This receptor was identified in a female donor with early-stage non-small cell lung cancer.

CDR3 in amino acids: CASSWMPGREETQYF. CDR3 DNA sequence: TGCGCCAGCAGCTGGATGCCGGGGCGGGAAGAGACCCAGTACTTC. The chain links TRBV5-1 to TRBJ2-5; D is possibly TRBD1 or TRBD2 (5 bases each). Germline lookup yields CDR1 SGHRS and CDR2 YFSETQ. The CDR3 runs 15 residues. Trimming stripped 3 bases from V and 3 bases from J, with 15 bases between.